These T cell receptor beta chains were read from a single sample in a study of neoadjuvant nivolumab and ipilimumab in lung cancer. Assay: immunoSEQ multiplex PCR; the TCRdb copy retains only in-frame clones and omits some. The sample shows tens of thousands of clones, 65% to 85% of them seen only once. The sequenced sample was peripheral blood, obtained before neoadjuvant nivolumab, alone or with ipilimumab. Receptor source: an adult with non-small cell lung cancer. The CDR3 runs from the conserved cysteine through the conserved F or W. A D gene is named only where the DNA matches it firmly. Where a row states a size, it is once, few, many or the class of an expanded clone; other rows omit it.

CASSPPGSRQGGEQYF,TGTGCCAGCTCACCACCGGGCTCCAGACAGGGTGGCGAGCAGTACTTC,TRBV18,-,TRBJ2-7,16,TRBD1
CASSPDRDYGYTF,TGTGCCAGCAGCCCTGACAGGGATTATGGCTACACCTTC,TRBV11-2,-,TRBJ1-2,13,TRBD1
CASSLNQNYGYTF,TGTGCCAGCAGCTTAAATCAAAACTATGGCTACACCTTC,TRBV13,-,TRBJ1-2,13,-
CASSVVQGVVATNEKLFF,TGTGCCAGCAGTGTTGTGCAGGGGGTTGTTGCAACTAATGAAAAACTGTTTTTT,TRBV6-1,few,TRBJ1-4,18,TRBD1
CASSWGQASNHEQYF,TGTGCCAGCAGTTGGGGCCAGGCCTCCAACCACGAGCAGTACTTC,TRBV2,few,TRBJ2-7,15,-
CASTVGANVLTF,TGTGCCAGCACGGTCGGGGCCAACGTCCTGACTTTC,TRBV6-1,-,TRBJ2-6,12,-
CASSYLLAASYEQYF,TGTGCCAGCAGCTACCTCCTAGCGGCCTCCTACGAGCAGTACTTC,TRBV5-6,-,TRBJ2-7,15,TRBD2
CASSLGTSKDTQYF,TGTGCCAGCAGCTTAGGGACTAGCAAAGATACGCAGTATTTT,TRBV7-3,-,TRBJ2-3,14,TRBD2
CASSEVRTAGTGAYEQYF,TGTGCCAGCAGTGAAGTACGAACAGCCGGGACAGGAGCCTACGAGCAGTACTTC,TRBV6-1,-,TRBJ2-7,18,TRBD1
CASSLVGVGTYSYNEQFF,TGTGCCAGCAGCTTAGTTGGAGTGGGGACCTACTCCTACAATGAGCAGTTCTTC,TRBV7-6,-,TRBJ2-1,18,-
CARGRLSPLHF,TGTGCCAGAGGTCGCTTGTCACCCCTCCACTTT,TRBV7-3,-,TRBJ1-6,11,-
CASSRTSGGSSYNEQFF,TGTGCCAGCAGCCGGACTAGCGGGGGATCCTCCTACAATGAGCAGTTCTTC,TRBV7-9,-,TRBJ2-1,17,TRBD2
CSAIHTDTQYF,TGCAGTGCCATACACACAGATACGCAGTATTTT,TRBV20-1,-,TRBJ2-3,11,-
CASSSLDRGLTYEQYF,TGTGCCAGCAGCTCACTAGACAGGGGATTAACCTACGAGCAGTACTTC,TRBV5-6,-,TRBJ2-7,16,TRBD1
CASSLGDRGTDTQYF,TGCGCCAGCAGCTTGGGGGACAGGGGTACAGATACGCAGTATTTT,TRBV5-1,-,TRBJ2-3,15,TRBD1
CASSYQAGPEVGETQYF,TGTGCCAGCAGTTACCAAGCGGGCCCAGAGGTGGGGGAGACCCAGTACTTC,TRBV7-2,-,TRBJ2-5,17,-
CASSLVSLGETQYF,TGTGCCAGCAGCTTAGTTTCCCTGGGGGAGACCCAGTACTTC,TRBV7-2,-,TRBJ2-5,14,-
CASSDSDSNNEQFF,TGTGCCAGCAGTGACAGCGACAGTAACAATGAGCAGTTCTTC,TRBV6-5,-,TRBJ2-1,14,-
CASSELGQETQYF,TGTGCCAGCAGTGAACTGGGTCAAGAGACCCAGTACTTC,TRBV2,-,TRBJ2-5,13,-
CASSPLGVNEQFF,TGTGCCAGCAGTCCCCTGGGGGTCAATGAGCAGTTCTTC,TRBV6-1,-,TRBJ2-1,13,-
CASSLEKGTGYGYTF,TGTGCCAGCAGCTTAGAAAAGGGGACAGGTTATGGCTACACCTTC,TRBV7-6,-,TRBJ1-2,15,TRBD1
CASSEVGGTGELFF,TGTGCCAGCAGTGAGGTGGGGGGAACCGGGGAGCTGTTTTTT,TRBV2,-,TRBJ2-2,14,-
CASSRGRANTEAFF,TGTGCCAGCAGCCGCGGCAGGGCGAACACTGAAGCTTTCTTT,TRBV6-5,-,TRBJ1-1,14,-
CASSLDSRNTEAFF,TGTGCCAGCAGCTTGGACTCCAGGAACACTGAAGCTTTCTTT,TRBV5-4,-,TRBJ1-1,14,-
CASGSHRGAPLHF,TGTGCTAGTGGCTCGCACAGGGGTGCACCCCTCCACTTT,TRBV12-5,-,TRBJ1-6,13,TRBD1
CASNLGVKLFF,TGTGCCAGTAATTTGGGCGTAAAACTGTTTTTT,TRBV19,-,TRBJ1-4,11,-
CASSLAGAPGQPQHF,TGTGCCAGCAGCCTAGCAGGGGCGCCGGGGCAGCCCCAGCATTTT,TRBV7-8,-,TRBJ1-5,15,-
CASSPSGGAHEQFF,TGCGCCAGCAGCCCTAGCGGGGGGGCTCATGAGCAGTTCTTC,TRBV5-1,-,TRBJ2-1,14,TRBD2
CASSYLGREGVQPQHF,TGTGCCAGCAGTTACCTGGGCAGGGAAGGGGTTCAGCCCCAGCATTTT,TRBV6-6,-,TRBJ1-5,16,-